This T cell receptor beta chain derives from a study of blood T cells in healthy people across ages. Regarding the study as a whole: Significant beta diversity loss was already apparent by age approximately 37, declining roughly linearly. CMV status of donors was unknown, possibly confounding expanded clonotype changes. Estimated diversity, derived from one million T cells, was regarded as an underestimate.

Remarks on this clonotype: Its antigen is currently unknown.

The authors extracted at least 6 micrograms of total RNA per sample. Combining a sample-barcoded 5' primer with a J-beta primer mix, a second PCR ran for about 6 to 12 cycles. From the 5' RACE reads, TCRdb called clonotypes with MiXCR, one entry per CDR3 protein. The sample shows about 730,000 distinct CDR3 sequences, roughly 47% of them seen only once. Germline CDR1 reads MNHNS; CDR2 reads SASEGT. This CDR3 is built from 13 residues. Between the trimmed V and J ends, which lost 1 base and 13 bases, there was a span of 14 bases. The rearrangement uses TRBV6-1 and TRBJ2-4, with D maybe TRBD2 (5 bases). Sequenced material: blood. This receptor was identified in a woman aged 55-69 years in good health. The CDR3 loop reads CASSEGRIREQYF. The CDR3 nucleotides are TGTGCCAGCAGTGAAGGGAGGATCCGAGAGCAGTACTTC.